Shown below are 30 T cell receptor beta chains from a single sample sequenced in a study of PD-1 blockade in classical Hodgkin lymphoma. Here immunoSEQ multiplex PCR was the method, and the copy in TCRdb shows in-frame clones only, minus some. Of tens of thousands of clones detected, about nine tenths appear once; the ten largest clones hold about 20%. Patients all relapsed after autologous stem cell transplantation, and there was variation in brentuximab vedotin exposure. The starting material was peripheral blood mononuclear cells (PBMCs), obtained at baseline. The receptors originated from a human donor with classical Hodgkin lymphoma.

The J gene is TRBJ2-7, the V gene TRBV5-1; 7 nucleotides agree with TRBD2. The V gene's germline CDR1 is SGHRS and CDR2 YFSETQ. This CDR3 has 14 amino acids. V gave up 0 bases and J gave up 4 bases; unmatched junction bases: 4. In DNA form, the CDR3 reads TGCGCCAGCAGCTTGGATAGTAGCGGGTACGAGCAGTACTTC. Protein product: CASSLDSSGYEQYF. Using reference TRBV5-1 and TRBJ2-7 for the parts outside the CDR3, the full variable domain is KAGVTQTPRYLIKTRGQQVTLSCSPISGHRSVSWYQQTPGQGLQFLFEYFSETQRNKGNFPGRFSGRQFSNSRSEMNVSTLELGDSALYLCASSLDSSGYEQYFGPGTRLTVT.

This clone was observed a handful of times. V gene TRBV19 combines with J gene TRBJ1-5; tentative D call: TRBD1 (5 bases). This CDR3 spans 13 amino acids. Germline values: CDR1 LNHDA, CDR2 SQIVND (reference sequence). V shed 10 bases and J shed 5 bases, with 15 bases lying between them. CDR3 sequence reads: CATRRRGDQPQHF. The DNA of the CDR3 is TGTGCCACCCGGCGGAGGGGCGATCAGCCCCAGCATTTT.

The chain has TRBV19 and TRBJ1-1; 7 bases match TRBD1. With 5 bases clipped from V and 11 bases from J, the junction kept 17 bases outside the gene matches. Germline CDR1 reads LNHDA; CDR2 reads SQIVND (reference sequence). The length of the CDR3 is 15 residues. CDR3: CASSSPDRVNPPAFF. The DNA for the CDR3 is TGTGCCAGTAGTTCCCCCGACAGGGTCAACCCCCCGGCTTTCTTT.

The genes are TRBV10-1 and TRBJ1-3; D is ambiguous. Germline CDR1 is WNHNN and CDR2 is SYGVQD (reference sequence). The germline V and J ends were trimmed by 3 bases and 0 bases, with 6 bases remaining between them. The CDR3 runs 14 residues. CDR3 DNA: TGCGCCAGCAGTGAAACCAACTCTGGAAACACCATATATTTT. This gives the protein CASSETNSGNTIYF.

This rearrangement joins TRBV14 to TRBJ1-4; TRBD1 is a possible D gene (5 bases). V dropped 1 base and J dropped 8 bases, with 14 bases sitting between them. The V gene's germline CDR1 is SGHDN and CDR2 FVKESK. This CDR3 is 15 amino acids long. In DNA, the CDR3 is TGTGCCAGCAGCCAAGCCGGACTGAGACAGGAAAAACTGTTTTTT. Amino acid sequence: CASSQAGLRQEKLFF.

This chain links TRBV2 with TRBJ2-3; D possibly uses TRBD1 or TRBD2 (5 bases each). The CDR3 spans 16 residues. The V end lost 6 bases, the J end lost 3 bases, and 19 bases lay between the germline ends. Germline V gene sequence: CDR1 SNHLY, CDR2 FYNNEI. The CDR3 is CASRTREIWGTDTQYF. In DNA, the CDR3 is TGTGCCAGCAGGACCAGGGAGATCTGGGGGACAGATACGCAGTATTTT.

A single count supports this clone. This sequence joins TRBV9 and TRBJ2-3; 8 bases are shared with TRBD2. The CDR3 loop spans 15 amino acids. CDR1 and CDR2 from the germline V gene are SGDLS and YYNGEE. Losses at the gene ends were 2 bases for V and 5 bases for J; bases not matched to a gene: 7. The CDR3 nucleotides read TGTGCCAGCAGCGTGAGAGCGGGAGTCGTAGATACGCAGTATTTT. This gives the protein CASSVRAGVVDTQYF.

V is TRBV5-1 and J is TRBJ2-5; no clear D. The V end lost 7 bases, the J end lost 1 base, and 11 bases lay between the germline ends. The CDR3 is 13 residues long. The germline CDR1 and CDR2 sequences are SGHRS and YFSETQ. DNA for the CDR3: TGCGCCAGCTTCGAACGGAGCCAAGAGACCCAGTACTTC. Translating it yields CASFERSQETQYF. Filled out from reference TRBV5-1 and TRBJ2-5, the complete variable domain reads KAGVTQTPRYLIKTRGQQVTLSCSPISGHRSVSWYQQTPGQGLQFLFEYFSETQRNKGNFPGRFSGRQFSNSRSEMNVSTLELGDSALYLCASFERSQETQYFGPGTRLLVL.

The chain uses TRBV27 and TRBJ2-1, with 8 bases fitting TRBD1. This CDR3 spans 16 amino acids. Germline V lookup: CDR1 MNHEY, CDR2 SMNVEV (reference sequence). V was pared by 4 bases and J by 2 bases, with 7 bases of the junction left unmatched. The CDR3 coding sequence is TGTGCCAGCAGTTCCCCCGACAGGGGTACCTACAATGAGCAGTTCTTC. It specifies CASSSPDRGTYNEQFF.

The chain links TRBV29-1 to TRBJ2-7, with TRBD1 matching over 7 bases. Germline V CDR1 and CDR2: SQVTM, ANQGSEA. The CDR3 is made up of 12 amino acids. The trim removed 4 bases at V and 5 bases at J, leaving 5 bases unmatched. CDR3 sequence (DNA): TGCAGCGTTGTACAGGGGCGCGACGAGCAGTACTTC. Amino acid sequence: CSVVQGRDEQYF.

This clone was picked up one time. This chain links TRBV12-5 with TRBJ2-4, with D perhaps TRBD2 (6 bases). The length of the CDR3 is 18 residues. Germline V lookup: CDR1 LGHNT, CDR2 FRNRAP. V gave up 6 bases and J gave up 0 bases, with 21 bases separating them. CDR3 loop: CASGPGQVARGAKNIQYF. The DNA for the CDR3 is TGTGCTAGTGGCCCCGGTCAGGTGGCGCGGGGAGCCAAAAACATTCAGTACTTC.

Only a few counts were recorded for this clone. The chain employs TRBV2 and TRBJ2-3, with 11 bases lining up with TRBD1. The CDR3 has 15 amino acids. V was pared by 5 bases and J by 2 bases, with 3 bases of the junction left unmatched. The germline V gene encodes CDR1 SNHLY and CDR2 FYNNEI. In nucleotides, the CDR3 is TGTGCCAGCAGTCGGACAGGGGGCTTCACAGATACGCAGTATTTT. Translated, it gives CASSRTGGFTDTQYF.

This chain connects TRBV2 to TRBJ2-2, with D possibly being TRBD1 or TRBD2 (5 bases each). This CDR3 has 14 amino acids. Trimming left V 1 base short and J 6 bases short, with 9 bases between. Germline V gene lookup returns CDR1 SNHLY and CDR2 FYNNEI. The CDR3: CASSEESGPGELFF. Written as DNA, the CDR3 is TGTGCCAGCAGTGAAGAATCGGGGCCCGGGGAGCTGTTTTTT.

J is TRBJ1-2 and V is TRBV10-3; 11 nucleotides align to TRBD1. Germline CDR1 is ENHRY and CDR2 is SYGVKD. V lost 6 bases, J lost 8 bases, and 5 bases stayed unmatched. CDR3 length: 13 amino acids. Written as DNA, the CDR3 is TGTGCCATCAGCGGACAGGGGGCGGGCGGCTACACCTTC. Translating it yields CAISGQGAGGYTF.

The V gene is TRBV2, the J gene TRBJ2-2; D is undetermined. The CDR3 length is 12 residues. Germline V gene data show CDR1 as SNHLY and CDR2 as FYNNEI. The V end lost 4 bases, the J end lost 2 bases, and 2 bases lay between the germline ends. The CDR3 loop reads CASSGNTGELFF. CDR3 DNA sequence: TGTGCCAGCAGTGGTAACACCGGGGAGCTGTTTTTT.

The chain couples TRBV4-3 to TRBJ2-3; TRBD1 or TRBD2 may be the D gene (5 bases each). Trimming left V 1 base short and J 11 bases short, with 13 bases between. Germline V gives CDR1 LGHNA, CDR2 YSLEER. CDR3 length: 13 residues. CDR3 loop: CASSQGSRDGQYF. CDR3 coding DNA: TGCGCCAGCAGCCAAGGTTCGAGGGACGGGCAGTATTTT.

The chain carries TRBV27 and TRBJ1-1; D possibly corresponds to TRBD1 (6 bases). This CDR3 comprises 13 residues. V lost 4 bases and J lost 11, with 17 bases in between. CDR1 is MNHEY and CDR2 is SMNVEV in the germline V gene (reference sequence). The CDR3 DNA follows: TGTGCCAGCAGTTCCCGGCAGGGGCCCGGGGCTTTCTTT. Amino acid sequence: CASSSRQGPGAFF.

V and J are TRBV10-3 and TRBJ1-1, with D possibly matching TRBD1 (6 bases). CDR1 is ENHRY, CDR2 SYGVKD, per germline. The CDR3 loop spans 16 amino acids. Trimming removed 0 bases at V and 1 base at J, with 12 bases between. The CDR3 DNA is TGTGCCATCAGTGAGTCGAAGGGGGTCGGGAACACTGAAGCTTTCTTT. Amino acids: CAISESKGVGNTEAFF.

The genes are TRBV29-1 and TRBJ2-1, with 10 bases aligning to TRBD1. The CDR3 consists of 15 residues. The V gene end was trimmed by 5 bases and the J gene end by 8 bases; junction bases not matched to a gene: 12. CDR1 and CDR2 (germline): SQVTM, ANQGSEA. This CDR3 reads CSVSNRDRGRDEQFF. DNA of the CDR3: TGCAGCGTTTCAAACCGGGACAGGGGACGGGATGAGCAGTTCTTC.

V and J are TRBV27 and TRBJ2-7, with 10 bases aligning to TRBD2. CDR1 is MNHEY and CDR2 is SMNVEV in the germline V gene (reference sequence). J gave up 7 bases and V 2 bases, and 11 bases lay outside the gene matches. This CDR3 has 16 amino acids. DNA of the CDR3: TGTGCCAGCAGTTTAGAAGCGGGAGGGCGTGTAGAGGAGCAGTACTTC. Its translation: CASSLEAGGRVEEQYF.

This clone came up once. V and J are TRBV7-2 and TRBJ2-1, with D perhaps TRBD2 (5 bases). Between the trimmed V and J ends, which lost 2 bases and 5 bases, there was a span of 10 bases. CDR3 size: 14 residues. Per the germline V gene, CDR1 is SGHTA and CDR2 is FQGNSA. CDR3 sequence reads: CASSLRTVHNEQFF. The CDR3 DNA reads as TGTGCCAGCAGCTTACGGACTGTCCACAATGAGCAGTTCTTC.

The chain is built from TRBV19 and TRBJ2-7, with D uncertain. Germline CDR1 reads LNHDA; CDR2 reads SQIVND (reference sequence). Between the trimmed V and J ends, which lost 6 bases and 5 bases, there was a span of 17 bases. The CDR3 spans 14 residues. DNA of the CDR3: TGTGCCAGTAGCATCCACCCGGTGACCCACGAGCAGTACTTC. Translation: CASSIHPVTHEQYF.

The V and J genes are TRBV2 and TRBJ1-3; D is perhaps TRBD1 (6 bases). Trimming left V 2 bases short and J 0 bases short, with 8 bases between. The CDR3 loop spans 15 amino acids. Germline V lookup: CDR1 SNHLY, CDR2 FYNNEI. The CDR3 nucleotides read TGTGCCAGCAGTGAACAGGGGACCTCTGGAAACACCATATATTTT. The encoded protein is CASSEQGTSGNTIYF. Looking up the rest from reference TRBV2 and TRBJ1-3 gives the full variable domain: EPEVTQTPSHQVTQMGQEVILRCVPISNHLYFYWYRQILGQKVEFLVSFYNNEISEKSEIFDDQFSVERPDGSNFTLKIRSTKLEDSAMYFCASSEQGTSGNTIYFGEGSWLTVV.

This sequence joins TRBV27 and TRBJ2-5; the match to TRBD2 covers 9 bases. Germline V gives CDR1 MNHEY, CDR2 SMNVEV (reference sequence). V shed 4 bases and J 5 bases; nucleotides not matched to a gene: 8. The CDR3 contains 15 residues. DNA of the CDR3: TGTGCCAGCAGTTCAGGCGGGAGGGTCATGGAGACCCAGTACTTC. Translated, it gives CASSSGGRVMETQYF.

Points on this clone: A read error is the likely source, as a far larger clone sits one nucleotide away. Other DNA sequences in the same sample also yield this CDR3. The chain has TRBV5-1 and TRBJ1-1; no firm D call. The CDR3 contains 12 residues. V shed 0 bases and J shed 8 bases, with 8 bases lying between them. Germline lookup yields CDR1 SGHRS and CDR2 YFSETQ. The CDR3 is CASSLVGMEAFF. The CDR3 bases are TGCGCCAGCAGCTTGGTAGGGATGGAAGCTTTCTTT.

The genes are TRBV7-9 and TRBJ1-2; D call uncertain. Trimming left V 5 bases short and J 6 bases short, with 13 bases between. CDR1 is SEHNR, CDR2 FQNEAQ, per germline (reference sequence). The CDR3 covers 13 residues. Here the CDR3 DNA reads TGTGCCAGCAGCCTTGACGGTCTCAATGGCTACACCTTC. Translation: CASSLDGLNGYTF.

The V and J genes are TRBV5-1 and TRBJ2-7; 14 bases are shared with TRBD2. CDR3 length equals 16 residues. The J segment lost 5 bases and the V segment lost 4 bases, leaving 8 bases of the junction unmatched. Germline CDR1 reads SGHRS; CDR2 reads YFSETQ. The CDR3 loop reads CASSVRPGLAGDEQYF. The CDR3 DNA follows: TGCGCCAGCAGCGTACGGCCGGGACTAGCGGGAGACGAGCAGTACTTC.

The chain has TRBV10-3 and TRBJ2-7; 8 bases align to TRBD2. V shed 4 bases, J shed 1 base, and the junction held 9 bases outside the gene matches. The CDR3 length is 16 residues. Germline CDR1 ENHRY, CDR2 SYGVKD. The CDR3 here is CAISGVAGGLSYEQYF. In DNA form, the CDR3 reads TGTGCCATCAGTGGAGTTGCGGGAGGCCTATCCTACGAGCAGTACTTC.

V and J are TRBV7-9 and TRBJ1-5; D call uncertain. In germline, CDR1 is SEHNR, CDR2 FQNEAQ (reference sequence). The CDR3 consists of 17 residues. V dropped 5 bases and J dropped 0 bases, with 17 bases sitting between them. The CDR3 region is CASSPSGRFNSNQPQHF. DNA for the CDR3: TGTGCCAGCAGCCCCTCCGGCAGATTCAATAGCAATCAGCCCCAGCATTTT.

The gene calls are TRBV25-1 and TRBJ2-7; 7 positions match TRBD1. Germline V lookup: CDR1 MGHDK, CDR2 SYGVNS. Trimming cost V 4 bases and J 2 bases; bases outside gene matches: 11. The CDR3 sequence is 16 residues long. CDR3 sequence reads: CASSGQYRDSPYEQYF. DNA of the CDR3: TGTGCCAGCAGTGGGCAATACCGGGACAGTCCCTACGAGCAGTACTTC.